The 29 T cell receptor beta chains below all came from one sample that was sequenced in a study of identical twins. TCRdb independently ran MiXCR on the 5' RACE reads; one entry per CDR3 protein. The sample shows approximately 410,000 distinct CDR3 sequences, less than 20% of them seen only once. The sample was naive T cells sorted from blood. These receptors came from a man aged 50 or older in good health.

The chain employs TRBV11-2 and TRBJ1-6; D is unresolved. The germline V gene has CDR1 SGHAT and CDR2 FQNNGV. Trimming removed 5 bases at V and 3 bases at J, with 11 bases between. The CDR3 is made up of 15 amino acids. In DNA form, the CDR3 reads TGTGCCAGCAGCGTTCAAGCCAACTATAATTCACCCCTCCACTTT. Its protein is CASSVQANYNSPLHF.

This clonotype was counted only a few times. This chain joins TRBV20-1 and TRBJ2-1; 8 bases fit TRBD1. Germline loops: CDR1 DFQATT, CDR2 SNEGSKA (reference sequence). The J segment lost 5 bases and the V segment lost 4 bases, leaving 13 bases of the junction unmatched. The CDR3 consists of 16 residues. The CDR3 reads CSAKSARTGGNNEQFF. DNA of the CDR3: TGCAGTGCTAAGAGTGCCCGAACAGGGGGGAACAATGAGCAGTTCTTC.

The chain recombines TRBV11-2 with TRBJ2-5; D is unclear. The V end lost 1 base, the J end lost 1 base, and 4 bases lay between the germline ends. CDR1 and CDR2 (germline): SGHAT, FQNNGV. The CDR3 is made up of 13 amino acids. The CDR3 DNA is TGTGCCAGCAGCTTAGTCGCCCAAGAGACCCAGTACTTC. It yields the protein CASSLVAQETQYF.

In its sample, this clonotype was seen a few times. This chain links TRBV10-2 with TRBJ2-5; D gene ambiguous. The ends were cut back, 3 bases at V and 5 bases at J, with 7 bases in the middle. Germline loops: CDR1 WSHSY, CDR2 SAAADI. The CDR3 length is 12 residues. CDR3: CASSDLSETQYF. The CDR3 DNA reads as TGCGCCAGCAGTGATTTGAGCGAGACCCAGTACTTC.

The chain combines TRBV20-1 with TRBJ2-3; TRBD1 matches at 7 bases. This CDR3 is 15 amino acids long. J lost 1 base, V lost 1 base, and 5 bases had no gene match. Germline V gene data show CDR1 as DFQATT and CDR2 as SNEGSKA (reference sequence). The chain's CDR3 is CSARAPGQRTDTQYF. The CDR3 nucleotides are TGCAGTGCTAGAGCCCCGGGACAGCGCACAGATACGCAGTATTTT.

This chain joins TRBV5-1 and TRBJ2-1, with TRBD1 matching over 10 bases. The V and J ends lost 0 bases and 10 bases, in that order; junction bases with no gene match: 13. CDR3 length: 17 amino acids. From germline, CDR1 is SGHRS and CDR2 YFSETQ. CDR3 in DNA: TGCGCCAGCAGCTTGGGGTCTGGTACCGGGACAGGGGACGAGCAGTTCTTC. Translating it yields CASSLGSGTGTGDEQFF.

The V gene is TRBV5-6, the J gene TRBJ2-5; TRBD2 matches at 13 bases. After removal of 3 bases from V and 0 bases from J, the junction contained 5 bases not matched to a gene. Per germline, CDR1 SGHDT and CDR2 YYEEEE. The CDR3 totals 17 residues. CDR3 loop: CASSWTSGGVYQETQYF. The CDR3 region has the DNA TGTGCCAGCAGCTGGACTAGCGGGGGAGTTTACCAAGAGACCCAGTACTTC.

This chain joins TRBV20-1 and TRBJ2-1, with TRBD2 matching over 7 bases. In germline, CDR1 is DFQATT, CDR2 SNEGSKA (reference sequence). The CDR3 consists of 14 residues. V dropped 2 bases and J dropped 8; count of bases not matched to a gene: 9. The CDR3 coding sequence is TGCAGTGCTAGACCCCTCGGCGGGAGATATGAGCAGTTCTTC. Translated: CSARPLGGRYEQFF.

The chain has TRBV25-1 and TRBJ1-1; TRBD1 matches 7 bases. There are 15 residues in the CDR3. The germline V gene has CDR1 MGHDK and CDR2 SYGVNS. V was clipped by 4 bases and J by 1 base; unmatched bases: 6. In DNA, the CDR3 is TGTGCCAGCAGTGCCCGACAGGGAGCGAACACTGAAGCTTTCTTT. Translation gives CASSARQGANTEAFF.

In its sample, this clonotype was seen many times. The rearrangement links TRBV9 to TRBJ1-2; the D gene is possibly TRBD1 (6 bases). This CDR3 has 16 amino acids. Germline V gives CDR1 SGDLS, CDR2 YYNGEE. V lost 2 bases to trimming and J lost 0 bases, with 14 bases between them. The CDR3 protein is CASSVGGASANYGYTF. CDR3 nucleotides: TGTGCCAGCAGCGTTGGGGGGGCTTCAGCTAACTATGGCTACACCTTC. The full variable domain, with the rest looked up from reference TRBV9 and TRBJ1-2, is DSGVTQTPKHLITATGQRVTLRCSPRSGDLSVYWYQQSLDQGLQFLIQYYNGEERAKGNILERFSAQQFPDLHSELNLSSLELGDSALYFCASSVGGASANYGYTFGSGTRLTVV.

The rearrangement joins TRBV20-1 to TRBJ2-3, with 9 nucleotides matching TRBD2. The CDR3 is made up of 16 amino acids. V trimming: 2 bases; J trimming: 4 bases; junction bases outside the gene matches: 10. Germline-derived CDR1 and CDR2 are DFQATT and SNEGSKA (reference sequence). In DNA form, the CDR3 reads TGCAGTGCTAGACGTCCCTGGGGCGGGAGGGCAGATACGCAGTATTTT. It yields the protein CSARRPWGGRADTQYF.

The chain employs TRBV19 and TRBJ1-1, with D possibly matching TRBD1 (5 bases). CDR3 length: 12 amino acids. CDR1 is LNHDA, CDR2 SQIVND, per germline (reference sequence). V was cut by 3 bases and J by 8 bases, with 10 bases left in between. The CDR3 region has the DNA TGTGCCAGTAGTATCATCGCAGGGGAAGCTTTCTTT. Translating gives CASSIIAGEAFF.

In this sample, this clonotype turned up once. The CDR3 loop reads CAARRAEVETQYF. The CDR3 nucleotides read TGTGCCGCTCGGAGGGCGGAAGTTGAGACCCAGTACTTC. The V gene is TRBV10-3, the J gene TRBJ2-5; the D gene is possibly TRBD2 (6 bases). The CDR3 extends over 13 amino acids. V was pared by 11 bases and J by 5 bases, with 18 bases between. The germline V gene has CDR1 ENHRY and CDR2 SYGVKD.

This clonotype was seen a handful of times. The rearrangement uses TRBV20-1 and TRBJ2-5; D uncertain. This CDR3 has 11 residues. V was pared by 7 bases and J by 3 bases, with 9 bases between. Germline CDR1 is DFQATT and CDR2 is SNEGSKA (reference sequence). The DNA of the CDR3 is TGCAGTGTTCGGTTCGAAGAGACCCAGTACTTC. Protein: CSVRFEETQYF.

This clonotype was observed once. The V gene is TRBV12-3 or TRBV12-4, the J gene TRBJ2-3; D may correspond to TRBD1 or TRBD2 (6 bases each). The CDR3 sequence is 14 residues long. Trimming left V 6 bases short and J 5 bases short, with 15 bases between. In nucleotides, the CDR3 is TGTGCCAGCAGCATCTGGGGGGCCCAAGATACGCAGTATTTT. Translated: CASSIWGAQDTQYF.

This clonotype was seen many times. The chain links TRBV12-3 or TRBV12-4 to TRBJ1-1, with D possibly being TRBD1 (5 bases). This CDR3 is built from 16 residues. V gave up 4 bases and J gave up 1 base, with 16 bases separating them. This CDR3 is CASSSNPQQANTEAFF. In DNA, the CDR3 is TGTGCCAGCAGTTCTAACCCCCAACAGGCGAACACTGAAGCTTTCTTT.

This clonotype was counted only a few times. J is TRBJ2-7 and V is TRBV5-6; the D gene is possibly TRBD1 (7 bases). The length of the CDR3 is 14 residues. Trimming left V 0 bases short and J 5 bases short, with 12 bases between. CDR1 is SGHDT and CDR2 is YYEEEE in the germline V gene. CDR3: CASSLVSGGNEQYF. CDR3 nucleotide sequence: TGTGCCAGCAGCTTGGTGTCAGGGGGGAACGAGCAGTACTTC.

At least ten counts were recorded for this clonotype. This rearrangement joins TRBV18 to TRBJ2-3; 8 bases agree with TRBD1. The germline gives CDR1 KGHSH, CDR2 LQKENI. J lost 5 bases, V lost 2 bases, and 6 bases had no gene match. The CDR3 is 15 residues long. The DNA for the CDR3 is TGTGCCAGCTCACCAGTCCCAGGGGGCCGAGATACGCAGTATTTT. Encoded protein: CASSPVPGGRDTQYF. Supplemented by reference TRBV18 and TRBJ2-3, the full variable domain reads NAGVMQNPRHLVRRRGQEARLRCSPMKGHSHVYWYRQLPEEGLKFMVYLQKENIIDESGMPKERFSAEFPKEGPSILRIQQVVRGDSAAYFCASSPVPGGRDTQYFGPGTRLTVL.

This sequence joins TRBV28 and TRBJ2-7; 9 bases line up with TRBD1. The ends lost 11 bases at V and 2 bases at J; junction bases unmatched: 10. This CDR3 contains 14 residues. Germline CDR1 and CDR2: MDHEN and SYDVKM. The CDR3: CAPGGTGLTYEQYF. The CDR3 nucleotides read TGTGCCCCTGGGGGGACAGGGCTAACCTACGAGCAGTACTTC. The variable domain in full, with the rest retrieved from reference TRBV28 and TRBJ2-7, is DVKVTQSSRYLVKRTGEKVFLECVQDMDHENMFWYRQDPGLGLRLIYFSYDVKMKEKGDIPEGYSVSREKKERFSLILESASTNQTSMYLCAPGGTGLTYEQYFGPGTRLTVT.

In its sample, this clonotype was seen many times. The rearrangement links TRBV5-1 to TRBJ1-2; TRBD1 matches 7 bases. J was trimmed by 6 bases and V by 3 bases; bases with no gene match: 17. The germline CDR1 and CDR2 sequences are SGHRS and YFSETQ. This CDR3 spans 17 amino acids. In nucleotides, the CDR3 is TGCGCCAGCAGCTGGCAATCTCCGCGACAGGGTGGGGATGGCTACACCTTC. Protein sequence: CASSWQSPRQGGDGYTF.

Many counts were recorded for this clonotype. This chain connects TRBV29-1 to TRBJ2-6, with TRBD1 as a possible D gene (5 bases). Germline lookup yields CDR1 SQVTM and CDR2 ANQGSEA. The V end was cut by 1 base, the J end by 0 bases, with 7 bases between. CDR3 length equals 15 residues. For the CDR3, the DNA is TGCAGCGTTGAAGGGACACACTCTGGGGCCAACGTCCTGACTTTC. Residues: CSVEGTHSGANVLTF.

The chain links TRBV5-1 to TRBJ2-7, with TRBD2 identical over 9 bases. With 6 bases clipped from V and 7 bases from J, the junction kept 14 bases outside the gene matches. The CDR3 runs 15 residues. The germline gives CDR1 SGHRS, CDR2 YFSETQ. The CDR3, as DNA: TGCGCCAGCACCCCCGGACTAGCGAGAGATCGGGAGCAGTACTTC. It codes for CASTPGLARDREQYF.

Only a few counts were recorded for this clonotype. The chain uses TRBV5-1 and TRBJ2-7, with D possibly being TRBD1 (6 bases). Trimming left V 0 bases short and J 6 bases short, with 13 bases between. The germline CDR1 and CDR2 sequences are SGHRS and YFSETQ. The CDR3 has 14 amino acids. CDR3 sequence reads: CASSLEQGVGEQYF. The CDR3 DNA is TGCGCCAGCAGCTTGGAACAGGGTGTCGGCGAGCAGTACTTC.

Ten or more counts support this clonotype. The gene calls are TRBV6-1 and TRBJ2-4; possibly TRBD2 for D (7 bases). The length of the CDR3 is 16 residues. Trimming cost V 6 bases and J 1 base, with 16 bases left between them. CDR1 and CDR2 (germline): MNHNS, SASEGT. The CDR3 nucleotides are TGTGCCAGCAGGCCCCGGGGGGCTTTGGCCAAAAACATTCAGTACTTC. Amino acids: CASRPRGALAKNIQYF.

The chain is built from TRBV5-1 and TRBJ2-1, with a tentative D call TRBD1 (6 bases). CDR3 length equals 15 residues. Trimming removed 6 bases at V and 3 bases at J, with 16 bases between. Germline-derived CDR1 and CDR2 are SGHRS and YFSETQ. The CDR3 sequence is CASKTSGTNYNEQFF. In DNA, the CDR3 is TGCGCCAGCAAAACCTCCGGGACAAACTACAATGAGCAGTTCTTC.

This clonotype has only a few counts. This chain connects TRBV6-2 or TRBV6-3 to TRBJ1-1; D is undetermined. The V gene's germline CDR1 is MNHEY and CDR2 SVGEGT. This CDR3 is built from 12 residues. V gave up 4 bases and J gave up 6 bases, with 9 bases separating them. The CDR3 loop is CASSSAGPEAFF. The CDR3, as DNA: TGTGCCAGCAGTTCTGCAGGACCTGAAGCTTTCTTT.

There are many counts of this clonotype. V is TRBV29-1 and J is TRBJ1-4; no firm D call. Germline V CDR1 and CDR2: SQVTM, ANQGSEA. V shed 8 bases and J shed 8 bases, with 15 bases lying between them. The length of the CDR3 is 12 residues. CDR3 in DNA: TGCAGCATCGGCATAAATGGCGAAAAACTGTTTTTT. The encoded protein is CSIGINGEKLFF.

This clonotype has more than one count but fewer than ten. V is TRBV12-3 or TRBV12-4 and J is TRBJ2-2; D gene unclear. This CDR3 has 14 amino acids. V lost 7 bases and J lost 3, with 12 bases in between. CDR3 region: CASTPPLYTGELFF. The CDR3 DNA follows: TGTGCCAGCACCCCTCCTCTATACACCGGGGAGCTGTTTTTT.

The genes are TRBV28 and TRBJ2-5; 7 nucleotides line up with TRBD1. The CDR3 is 13 amino acids. With V trimmed by 6 bases and J by 3 bases, 4 bases remained unmatched. Germline V gene sequence: CDR1 MDHEN, CDR2 SYDVKM. The DNA for the CDR3 is TGTGCCAGCAGAGGGACAGCGAAAGAGACCCAGTACTTC. It is translated as CASRGTAKETQYF. The variable domain in full, with the rest retrieved from reference TRBV28 and TRBJ2-5, is DVKVTQSSRYLVKRTGEKVFLECVQDMDHENMFWYRQDPGLGLRLIYFSYDVKMKEKGDIPEGYSVSREKKERFSLILESASTNQTSMYLCASRGTAKETQYFGPGTRLLVL.